A selection of T cell receptor beta chains follows, all from one sample in a study of blood T cells in healthy people across ages. TCRdb redid the calling of the 5' RACE reads with MiXCR, one entry per CDR3 protein. The table lists about 1.5 million distinct CDR3 sequences, about 43% of them singletons. Sequenced material: blood. These receptors all stem from a young woman in good health. Each CDR3 is given with its conserved first and last residue. A D gene is named only where the DNA matches it firmly. Only part of the rows carry a size: once, few, many, or a class if the clone is expanded.

abundance | d_gene | j_gene | v_gene | CDR3aa | CDR3nt
- | - | TRBJ2-1 | TRBV4-1 | CASSQVVNGGETQFF | TGCGCCAGCAGCCAAGTAGTCAACGGGGGTGAGACCCAGTTCTTC
- | - | TRBJ1-6 | TRBV9 | CASSDTAFPSSYNSPLHF | TGTGCCAGCAGCGATACGGCGTTTCCGAGCTCCTATAATTCACCCCTCCACTTT
- | TRBD1 | TRBJ1-1 | TRBV6-6 | CASSPGQGAFEAFF | TGTGCCAGCAGTCCTGGACAGGGGGCGTTTGAAGCTTTCTTT
- | - | TRBJ2-2 | TRBV10-3 | CAISGGGLAGELFF | TGTGCCATCAGTGGTGGGGGTCTGGCCGGGGAGCTGTTTTTT
- | - | TRBJ2-3 | TRBV20-1 | CSAKGESSTDTQYF | TGCAGTGCCAAGGGGGAGTCCAGCACAGATACGCAGTATTTT
once | - | TRBJ2-1 | TRBV4-1 | CASSQVRGEGNEQFF | TGCGCCAGCAGCCAAGTTAGGGGGGAGGGGAATGAGCAGTTCTTC
once | - | TRBJ2-2 | TRBV7-9 | CASRVSSANTGELFF | TGTGCCAGCAGAGTTTCTAGCGCGAACACCGGGGAGCTGTTTTTT
many | TRBD2 | TRBJ2-4 | TRBV4-1 | CASSQGPTSGGENIQYF | TGCGCCAGCAGCCAAGGGCCGACTAGCGGGGGCGAAAACATTCAGTACTTC
few | TRBD1 | TRBJ2-7 | TRBV3-1 | CASSQGAGTGSYEQYF | TGTGCCAGCAGCCAAGGAGCCGGGACAGGGTCCTACGAGCAGTACTTC
few | - | TRBJ1-2 | TRBV6-6 | CASRRAGEGYGYTF | TGTGCCAGCAGGAGGGCCGGGGAGGGGTATGGCTACACCTTC
- | - | TRBJ2-3 | TRBV18 | CASSPRQVSTDTQYF | TGTGCCAGCTCACCGAGGCAGGTCAGCACAGATACGCAGTATTTT
- | - | TRBJ2-5 | TRBV7-7 | CASSVNGRKETQYF | TGTGCCAGCAGCGTGAATGGCAGGAAAGAGACCCAGTACTTC
- | - | TRBJ2-5 | TRBV19 | CASSAGKGETQYF | TGTGCCAGTAGTGCCGGAAAAGGAGAGACCCAGTACTTC
- | TRBD1 | TRBJ1-2 | TRBV29-1 | CSVEDRTGRGANYGYTF | TGCAGCGTTGAAGATCGGACAGGGAGGGGAGCTAACTATGGCTACACCTTC
- | - | TRBJ1-6 | TRBV6-5 | CASSYRQLNSPLHF | TGTGCCAGCAGTTACAGACAGCTTAATTCACCCCTCCACTTT
- | TRBD2 | TRBJ2-1 | TRBV20-1 | CSARFSGGGSYNEQFF | TGCAGTGCTCGGTTCAGCGGGGGGGGCTCCTACAATGAGCAGTTCTTC
- | - | TRBJ1-1 | TRBV10-3 | CAIMGSTEAFF | TGCGCCATCATGGGGTCCACTGAAGCTTTCTTT
- | TRBD1 | TRBJ2-7 | TRBV19 | CASSGPGQGALEQYF | TGTGCCAGTAGTGGCCCGGGACAGGGGGCCCTCGAGCAGTACTTC
few | TRBD1 | TRBJ2-7 | TRBV4-1 | CASSQDKNRGSGKYEQYF | TGCGCCAGCAGCCAAGATAAGAACAGGGGCTCGGGGAAATACGAGCAGTACTTC
- | - | TRBJ2-7 | TRBV5-1 | CASSPPGLAANEQYF | TGCGCCAGCAGCCCGCCAGGGCTAGCCGCCAACGAGCAGTACTTC
few | - | TRBJ1-2 | TRBV7-2 | CASSFGPGFDGYTF | TGTGCCAGCAGCTTCGGACCCGGCTTTGACGGCTACACCTTC
few | - | TRBJ1-2 | TRBV28 | CASTTGRIYGYTF | TGTGCCAGCACCACGGGACGGATCTATGGCTACACCTTC
- | - | TRBJ1-2 | TRBV12-3/TRBV12-4 | CASSLPRAGDYGYTF | TGTGCCAGCAGTTTACCCAGGGCCGGAGACTATGGCTACACCTTC
few | TRBD1 | TRBJ2-3 | TRBV4-1 | CASSQDRGSADTQYF | TGCGCCAGCAGCCAAGACAGGGGGAGCGCAGATACGCAGTATTTT
few | - | TRBJ1-1 | TRBV4-1 | CASSQDQGGGTSDTEAFF | TGCGCCAGCAGCCAAGATCAAGGAGGGGGGACATCGGACACTGAAGCTTTCTTT
few | TRBD1 | TRBJ1-1 | TRBV29-1 | CSVEDGQGIAFF | TGCAGCGTTGAAGATGGACAGGGGATAGCTTTCTTT
many | - | TRBJ1-2 | TRBV12-5 | CASGLDVNGYTF | TGTGCTAGTGGTCTAGACGTAAATGGCTACACCTTC
- | - | TRBJ2-4 | TRBV2 | CASRLFNIQYF | TGTGCCAGCAGACTATTTAACATTCAGTACTTC
- | - | TRBJ2-1 | TRBV7-8 | CASSSGVVSASLEQFF | TGTGCCAGCAGCTCCGGCGTCGTGAGCGCTTCTTTAGAGCAGTTCTTC
few | - | TRBJ1-2 | TRBV20-1 | CSASQPGSYTF | TGCAGTGCTAGTCAACCGGGGAGCTACACCTTC
few | TRBD2 | TRBJ2-5 | TRBV13 | CASSLGRSGGFETQYF | TGTGCCAGCAGCTTAGGCCGCAGCGGGGGATTTGAGACCCAGTACTTC
- | - | TRBJ1-1 | TRBV5-1 | CASTSNTEAFF | TGCGCCAGCACGTCGAACACTGAAGCTTTCTTT
- | - | TRBJ1-1 | TRBV9 | CASASGPGTEAFF | TGTGCCAGCGCATCAGGGCCTGGCACTGAAGCTTTCTTT
- | - | TRBJ2-7 | TRBV3-1 | CASSLRGGTMGLDEQYF | TGTGCCAGCAGCCTAAGGGGCGGGACCATGGGGCTGGATGAGCAGTACTTC
- | TRBD1 | TRBJ2-7 | TRBV28 | CASSSAGQGRTYEQYF | TGTGCCAGCAGTTCTGCTGGACAGGGGAGGACCTACGAGCAGTACTTC
- | - | TRBJ2-7 | TRBV6-5 | CASSYPGRNVEQYF | TGTGCCAGCAGTTACCCGGGACGGAACGTCGAGCAGTACTTC
- | - | TRBJ2-1 | TRBV6-5 | CASSTSGEQFF | TGTGCCAGCAGTACCTCCGGGGAGCAGTTCTTC
- | - | TRBJ2-1 | TRBV6-1 | CASSHPRDTLGYGNEQFF | TGTGCCAGCAGCCACCCCCGGGACACCTTGGGTTATGGCAATGAGCAGTTCTTC
few | - | TRBJ2-7 | TRBV2 | CASREDYEQYF | TGTGCCAGCAGGGAAGACTACGAGCAGTACTTC
few | - | TRBJ1-2 | TRBV6-5 | CASIPERGAGYTF | TGTGCCAGCATCCCCGAAAGGGGCGCTGGCTACACCTTC
few | TRBD1 | TRBJ2-7 | TRBV12-3/TRBV12-4 | CASSSGTVTEQYF | TGTGCCAGCAGTTCCGGGACAGTAACCGAGCAGTACTTC
few | TRBD1 | TRBJ2-5 | TRBV27 | CASSPTTGGETQYF | TGTGCCAGCAGTCCCACAACAGGGGGGGAGACCCAGTACTTC
- | TRBD1 | TRBJ2-2 | TRBV7-9 | CASSNHGQGNTGELFF | TGTGCCAGCAGCAACCACGGACAGGGGAATACCGGGGAGCTGTTTTTT
- | - | TRBJ2-7 | TRBV24-1 | CATSLQGSYNEQYF | TGTGCCACCAGTCTGCAAGGCTCCTACAATGAGCAGTACTTC
- | - | TRBJ2-1 | TRBV2 | CASSLSQGFVYNEQFF | TGTGCCAGCAGCCTCAGCCAGGGTTTCGTTTACAATGAGCAGTTCTTC
once | TRBD1 | TRBJ1-1 | TRBV2 | CASKGQGDTEAFF | TGTGCCAGCAAGGGACAGGGTGACACCGAAGCTTTCTTT
few | TRBD1 | TRBJ2-7 | TRBV6-6 | CASRPDRGSDEQYF | TGTGCCAGCAGACCTGACAGGGGGTCCGACGAGCAGTACTTC
few | TRBD2 | TRBJ2-3 | TRBV20-1 | CSAPLAGVSDTQYF | TGCAGTGCTCCCCTAGCGGGGGTATCAGATACGCAGTATTTT
- | - | TRBJ1-3 | TRBV20-1 | CSASAREYTIYF | TGCAGTGCTAGTGCCAGGGAATACACCATATATTTT
- | TRBD2 | TRBJ2-1 | TRBV6-5 | CASSYSGLASSLFF | TGTGCCAGCAGTTACTCGGGACTAGCATCATCATTGTTCTTC
- | - | TRBJ2-3 | TRBV5-1 | CASSLDGTITDTLYF | TGCGCCAGCAGCTTGGACGGGACGATCACAGATACGCTGTATTTT
- | TRBD2 | TRBJ2-3 | TRBV4-2 | CASSQELAGTDTQYF | TGTGCCAGCAGCCAAGAACTAGCGGGCACAGATACGCAGTATTTT
- | - | TRBJ1-1 | TRBV9 | CASSAKGLPNTEAFF | TGTGCCAGCAGCGCGAAAGGACTCCCGAACACTGAAGCTTTCTTT
- | - | TRBJ2-7 | TRBV19 | CASSKSSYNEQYF | TGTGCTTCTTCAAAGAGCTCCTACAATGAGCAGTACTTC
- | TRBD1 | TRBJ2-4 | TRBV7-2 | CASSLGQGAGIQYF | TGTGCCAGCAGCTTAGGGCAGGGGGCGGGCATTCAGTACTTC
- | - | TRBJ1-1 | TRBV14 | CASSTNYGGTEAFF | TGTGCCAGCAGCACCAATTATGGGGGTACTGAAGCTTTCTTT
few | - | TRBJ1-1 | TRBV5-1 | CASSSGPADLGIRGHTEAFF | TGCGCCAGCAGCTCCGGACCTGCCGATTTGGGGATCAGGGGCCACACTGAAGCTTTCTTT
- | - | TRBJ1-6 | TRBV6-1 | CASSEVVSPEPGSPLHF | TGTGCCAGCAGTGAAGTGGTGTCGCCCGAACCAGGATCACCCCTCCACTTT
- | - | TRBJ1-4 | TRBV20-1 | CSADGGAGGEKLFF | TGCAGTGCTGATGGCGGGGCTGGAGGAGAAAAACTGTTTTTT